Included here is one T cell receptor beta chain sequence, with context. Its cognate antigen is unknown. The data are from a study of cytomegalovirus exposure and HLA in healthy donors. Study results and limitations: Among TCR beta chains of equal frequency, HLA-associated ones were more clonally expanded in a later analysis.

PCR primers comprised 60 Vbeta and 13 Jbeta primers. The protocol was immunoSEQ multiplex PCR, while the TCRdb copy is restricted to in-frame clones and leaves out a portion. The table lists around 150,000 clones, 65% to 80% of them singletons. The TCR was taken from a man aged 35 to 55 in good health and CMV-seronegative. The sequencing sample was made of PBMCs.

The CDR3 coding sequence is TGTGCCTGGAGTTCGGGGGGGGGATTCTCCTACGAGCAGTACTTC. As protein: CAWSSGGGFSYEQYF. The chain uses TRBV30 and TRBJ2-7; 8 nucleotides agree with TRBD2. The CDR3 sequence is 15 residues long. Germline CDR1 and CDR2: GTSNPN and SVGIG (reference sequence). V dropped 2 bases and J dropped 0; count of bases not matched to a gene: 6.